The 19 T cell receptor beta chains listed next were all sequenced from one sample in a study of regulatory T cells in long-lasting Graves disease. Indicated time point: newly diagnosed GD, antithyroid drugs for less than 3 months. PBMC-derived RNA was used for the TCR library. Arm-PCR of CDR3 regions with iRepertoire HTBI primers generated TCR beta libraries. MiXCR was run by TCRdb on the multiplex PCR reads, yielding one entry per CDR3 protein. The table lists about 530,000 distinct CDR3 sequences, about 16% of them singletons. The sample was also reused in another study, on T cells in Graves' hyperthyroidism and ophthalmopathy.

The starting material was peripheral blood mononuclear cells (PBMCs), obtained at new diagnosis, from a patient treated with antithyroid drugs. The receptors come from a woman aged 40-65 years with Graves disease.

There are many counts of this clonotype. The chain links TRBV3-1 to TRBJ2-2, with D tentatively TRBD2 (5 bases). V was clipped by 1 base and J by 5 bases, with 14 bases between them. The CDR3 loop spans 16 amino acids. CDR1 and CDR2 (germline): LGHDT, YNNKEL (reference sequence). CDR3 sequence reads: CASSQVVEGWTGELFF. The CDR3 DNA follows: TGTGCCAGCAGCCAAGTCGTAGAGGGTTGGACCGGGGAGCTGTTTTTT.

This clonotype occurred many times. The V gene is TRBV6-6, the J gene TRBJ2-3; 8 nucleotides line up with TRBD2. This CDR3 spans 16 amino acids. Germline loops: CDR1 MNHNY, CDR2 SVGAGI (reference sequence). V lost 0 bases and J lost 5; bases outside the gene matches: 7. CDR3 bases: TGTGCCAGCAGTTACTCGGCGGGGGGACCGGTAGATACGCAGTATTTT. The encoded protein is CASSYSAGGPVDTQYF.

This clonotype was observed at least ten times. The CDR3 nucleotides are TGTGCCAGCAGCCAACAAGAGGGGGACTATGGCTACACCTTC. As protein: CASSQQEGDYGYTF. V usage is TRBV7-9 and J usage is TRBJ1-2, with D maybe TRBD1 (6 bases). V was pared by 5 bases and J by 3 bases, with 13 bases between. CDR1 is SEHNR and CDR2 is FQNEAQ in the germline V gene (reference sequence). The CDR3 has 14 residues.

CDR3 DNA sequence: TGCGCCAGCAGCCAAGATCCAGGGTCTGGTTATGGCTACACCTTC. This encodes CASSQDPGSGYGYTF. The chain carries TRBV4-1 and TRBJ1-2; a weak D match, TRBD1 (5 bases). CDR1 MGHRA and CDR2 YSYEKL come from the germline V gene. Trimming stripped 0 bases from V and 5 bases from J, with 13 bases between. This CDR3 region has 15 residues.

V gene TRBV6-2 or TRBV6-3 combines with J gene TRBJ2-7; 11 bases fit TRBD2. Per germline, CDR1 MNHEY and CDR2 SVGEGT. V lost 8 bases, J lost 1 base, and 4 bases stayed unmatched. The CDR3 spans 14 residues. In DNA form, the CDR3 reads TGTGCCAGCGGTAGACTAGCGGGGTCCTACGAGCAGTACTTC. Encoded protein: CASGRLAGSYEQYF.

The table lists this clonotype with a few counts. For the CDR3, the DNA is TGCGCCAGCAGCTTGCCCCAGATACCAAACACCGGGGAGCTGTTTTTT. The encoded protein is CASSLPQIPNTGELFF. The chain combines TRBV5-1 with TRBJ2-2; the D is unclear. In germline, CDR1 is SGHRS, CDR2 YFSETQ. The CDR3 is 16 residues long. The V end was cut by 1 base, the J end by 2 bases, with 12 bases between.

This chain connects TRBV30 to TRBJ2-4; 10 bases match TRBD1. This CDR3 is 14 amino acids long. Looked up from germline, CDR1 is GTSNPN and CDR2 is SVGIG (reference sequence). V shed 2 bases, J shed 5 bases, and the junction held 3 bases outside the gene matches. CDR3 DNA: TGTGCCTGGAGTATAGGGACAGGGGAAAACATTCAGTACTTC. Translation: CAWSIGTGENIQYF.

This clonotype was counted many times. This sequence joins TRBV18 and TRBJ2-4; D not certain. The CDR3 consists of 15 residues. V was shortened by 3 bases and J by 5 bases, with 14 bases between the two germline ends. Germline V CDR1 and CDR2: KGHSH, LQKENI. The CDR3 loop reads CASSPRATNENIQYF. CDR3 sequence (DNA): TGTGCCAGCTCACCCCGGGCAACAAACGAAAACATTCAGTACTTC.

The chain joins TRBV11-3 to TRBJ2-7; perhaps TRBD2 as D (5 bases). V was clipped by 8 bases and J by 0 bases, with 8 bases between them. Germline assignment: CDR1 SGHNT and CDR2 YENEEA. This CDR3 is 12 amino acids long. CDR3 sequence (DNA): TGTGCCAGCGAGGGATCCTCCTACGAGCAGTACTTC. Residues: CASEGSSYEQYF.

The rearrangement joins TRBV20-1 to TRBJ1-2; tentative D call: TRBD1 (6 bases). The CDR3 is made up of 14 amino acids. V was shortened by 3 bases and J by 0 bases, with 11 bases between the two germline ends. Germline V lookup: CDR1 DFQATT, CDR2 SNEGSKA (reference sequence). CDR3 region: CSASGGATNYGYTF. The CDR3 DNA sequence: TGCAGTGCTAGTGGGGGGGCAACTAACTATGGCTACACCTTC.

This clonotype came up many times. V and J are TRBV28 and TRBJ2-4, with TRBD2 as a possible D gene (6 bases). The length of the CDR3 is 18 residues. Germline-derived CDR1 and CDR2 are MDHEN and SYDVKM. V was clipped by 3 bases and J by 0 bases, with 18 bases between them. The CDR3 DNA reads TGTGCCAGCAGTTTGGGTGGGAGGAGGGGCCTAGCCAAAAACATTCAGTACTTC. This sequence encodes CASSLGGRRGLAKNIQYF.

This clonotype showed up just a few times. The J gene is TRBJ2-1, the V gene TRBV11-1; D is undetermined. Germline V lookup: CDR1 SGHAT, CDR2 FQDESV (reference sequence). This CDR3 region has 13 residues. Trimming pared 6 bases from V and 6 bases from J, leaving 12 bases between. CDR3 coding DNA: TGTGCCAGCAGTCCCCGGTTCACCAATGAGCAGTTCTTC. Amino acid sequence: CASSPRFTNEQFF.

This clonotype was picked up many times. The chain uses TRBV6-1 and TRBJ2-7; 11 positions match TRBD1. V lost 8 bases and J lost 3; bases outside the gene matches: 3. CDR1 MNHNS and CDR2 SASEGT come from the germline V gene. The CDR3 sequence is 13 residues long. CDR3 loop: CASPGQGDYEQYF. The CDR3, as DNA: TGTGCCAGCCCGGGACAGGGGGACTACGAGCAGTACTTC.

This clonotype appeared many times. The CDR3, as DNA: TGTGCCAGCAGTGGAAATTTAGGGCTAGCGGGGGCCAACAATGAGCAGTTCTTC. Translated, it gives CASSGNLGLAGANNEQFF. The rearrangement uses TRBV6-2 or TRBV6-3 and TRBJ2-1, with TRBD2 identical over 10 bases. The CDR3 is 18 residues long. V shed 5 bases and J 5 bases; nucleotides not matched to a gene: 15. Germline CDR1 and CDR2: MNHEY and SVGEGT.

The chain links TRBV7-9 to TRBJ2-7, with D hard to call. Per germline, CDR1 SEHNR and CDR2 FQNEAQ (reference sequence). The CDR3 sequence is 10 residues long. Trimming removed 5 bases at V and 5 bases at J, with 4 bases between. The CDR3 region is CASSVDEQYF. CDR3 DNA: TGTGCCAGCAGCGTGGACGAGCAGTACTTC.

This sequence joins TRBV29-1 and TRBJ2-5; D is unclear. V was trimmed by 2 bases and J by 6 bases, leaving 13 bases between them. This CDR3 is built from 13 residues. Germline loops: CDR1 SQVTM, CDR2 ANQGSEA. In DNA, the CDR3 is TGCAGCGTTGAAAAAGGGTTAACCAAGACCCAGTACTTC. It codes for CSVEKGLTKTQYF.

This clonotype was picked up a small number of times. The genes are TRBV7-9 and TRBJ1-2; no reliable D call. Trimming took off 3 bases at V and 9 bases at J, with 14 bases between the two ends. This CDR3 is built from 13 residues. The V gene's germline CDR1 is SEHNR and CDR2 FQNEAQ (reference sequence). CDR3 residues: CASSLGRVMSYTF. CDR3 nucleotide sequence: TGTGCCAGCAGCTTGGGGAGGGTGATGAGCTACACCTTC.

This clonotype was picked up many times. J is TRBJ2-1 and V is TRBV6-1, with D possibly matching TRBD2 (6 bases). Per germline, CDR1 MNHNS and CDR2 SASEGT. V gave up 8 bases and J gave up 3 bases, with 20 bases separating them. The CDR3 contains 16 residues. This CDR3 reads CASGGGGRVVYNEQFF. The CDR3 DNA sequence: TGTGCCAGCGGGGGAGGAGGGAGAGTGGTCTACAATGAGCAGTTCTTC.

About this clonotype itself: This may be a read error, as it is one base from a much larger clone. This rearrangement joins TRBV6-5 to TRBJ1-5; D might be TRBD1 (6 bases). The CDR3 totals 14 residues. Germline CDR1 MNHEY, CDR2 SVGAGI. The CDR3 region has the DNA TGTGCCAGCAGTTTAGACAGGCGCAATCAGGCCCAGCATTTT. It yields the protein CASSLDRRNQAQHF.